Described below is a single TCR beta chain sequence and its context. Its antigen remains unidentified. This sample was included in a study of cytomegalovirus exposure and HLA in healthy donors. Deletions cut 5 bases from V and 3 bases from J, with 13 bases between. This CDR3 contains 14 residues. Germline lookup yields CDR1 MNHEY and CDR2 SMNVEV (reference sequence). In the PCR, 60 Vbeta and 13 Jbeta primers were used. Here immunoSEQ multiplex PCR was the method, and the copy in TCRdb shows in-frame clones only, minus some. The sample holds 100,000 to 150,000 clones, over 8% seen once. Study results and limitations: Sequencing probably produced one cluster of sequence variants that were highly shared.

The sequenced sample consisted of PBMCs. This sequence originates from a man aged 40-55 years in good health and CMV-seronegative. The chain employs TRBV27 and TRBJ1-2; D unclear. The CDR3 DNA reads TGTGCCAGCAGTAAGAGCGGCGTCGACTATGGCTACACCTTC. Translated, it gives CASSKSGVDYGYTF.